Listed here are 11 T cell receptor beta chains from one sample, sequenced in a study of early T cells in non-severe SARS-CoV-2 infection. TCRdb called the 5' RACE reads again in MiXCR, with one record for every CDR3 protein. The sample has approximately 75,000 distinct CDR3 sequences; about 14% are singletons. This material consisted of whole blood, taken at baseline. Every receptor here comes from an adult who was a healthcare worker with PCR-confirmed SARS-CoV-2 infection or an uninfected control (not recorded which).

This clonotype was detected once. J is TRBJ1-1 and V is TRBV7-9; D unresolved. Germline CDR1 is SEHNR and CDR2 is FQNEAQ (reference sequence). V was cut by 8 bases and J by 8 bases, with 15 bases left in between. The CDR3 length is 12 residues. The CDR3, as DNA: TGTGCCAGCGGTAAGAATCCTGCGGAAGCTTTCTTT. Translating gives CASGKNPAEAFF. The full variable domain, rest sourced from reference TRBV7-9 and TRBJ1-1, is DTGVSQNPRHKITKRGQNVTFRCDPISEHNRLYWYRQTLGQGPEFLTYFQNEAQLEKSRLLSDRFSAERPKGSFSTLEIQRTEQGDSAMYLCASGKNPAEAFFGQGTRLTVV.

This clonotype was picked up many times. V gene TRBV5-1 combines with J gene TRBJ2-5; D unclear. The CDR3 sequence is 11 residues long. Trimming cost V 0 bases and J 3 bases, with 0 bases left between them. Germline values: CDR1 SGHRS, CDR2 YFSETQ. The CDR3 nucleotides are TGCGCCAGCAGCTTGGAAGAGACCCAGTACTTC. Translation gives CASSLEETQYF. The full variable domain, completed using reference TRBV5-1 and TRBJ2-5, is KAGVTQTPRYLIKTRGQQVTLSCSPISGHRSVSWYQQTPGQGLQFLFEYFSETQRNKGNFPGRFSGRQFSNSRSEMNVSTLELGDSALYLCASSLEETQYFGPGTRLLVL.

This clonotype was picked up many times. The V gene is TRBV7-9, the J gene TRBJ2-1; D uncertain. The CDR3 is 11 residues long. Trimming stripped 5 bases from V and 6 bases from J, with 5 bases between. Germline CDR1 is SEHNR and CDR2 is FQNEAQ (reference sequence). The CDR3 loop is CASSPANEQFF. The CDR3 nucleotides read TGTGCCAGCAGCCCCGCCAATGAGCAGTTCTTC.

The rearrangement joins TRBV12-3 or TRBV12-4 to TRBJ2-2; 8 bases align to TRBD1. Trimming at V came to 6 bases and at J to 2 bases, leaving 5 bases not matched to a gene. This CDR3 contains 15 residues. CDR3 amino acids: CASSPGQGNTGELFF. The DNA of the CDR3 is TGTGCCAGCAGCCCCGGACAGGGTAACACCGGGGAGCTGTTTTTT.

This clonotype has at least ten counts. The chain carries TRBV19 and TRBJ2-1; a weak D match, TRBD2 (6 bases). This CDR3 has 15 residues. V gave up 7 bases and J gave up 7 bases, with 20 bases separating them. CDR1 and CDR2 from the germline V gene are LNHDA and SQIVND (reference sequence). CDR3 sequence reads: CASMGAGSAGNEQFF. The CDR3 DNA sequence: TGTGCCAGTATGGGAGCGGGCTCCGCGGGGAATGAGCAGTTCTTC.

The rearrangement uses TRBV20-1 and TRBJ1-4, with D perhaps matching TRBD1 (5 bases). Trimming left V 6 bases short and J 4 bases short, with 12 bases between. Germline CDR1 DFQATT, CDR2 SNEGSKA (reference sequence). The CDR3 has 13 residues. CDR3 bases: TGCAGTGCCCGACAGCCAGTTAATGAAAAACTGTTTTTT. Protein: CSARQPVNEKLFF.

This chain's CDR3 is CASSLVLAGAGEQFF. CDR3 coding DNA: TGTGCCAGCAGCTTAGTACTAGCGGGAGCTGGTGAGCAGTTCTTC. The chain joins TRBV7-6 to TRBJ2-1, with 11 positions matching TRBD2. CDR3 length equals 15 residues. After removal of 1 base from V and 9 bases from J, the junction contained 5 bases not matched to a gene. CDR1 and CDR2 (germline): SGHVS, FNYEAQ.

The chain is built from TRBV25-1 and TRBJ2-7, with TRBD1 matching over 10 bases. J was trimmed by 7 bases and V by 3 bases; bases with no gene match: 6. The V gene's germline CDR1 is MGHDK and CDR2 SYGVNS. The CDR3 is 14 amino acids. CDR3 bases: TGTGCCAGCAGTGACGACAGGGGGCGTTGGGAGCAGTACTTC. Amino acid sequence: CASSDDRGRWEQYF.

This chain connects TRBV10-1 to TRBJ2-4; 10 positions match TRBD1. J lost 1 base, V lost 6 bases, and 18 bases had no gene match. In germline, CDR1 is WNHNN, CDR2 SYGVQD (reference sequence). The CDR3 is made up of 20 amino acids. The CDR3 sequence is CASRKTGGDRGRKAKNIQYF. The CDR3 nucleotides are TGCGCCAGCAGAAAGACTGGAGGAGACAGGGGGCGAAAGGCCAAAAACATTCAGTACTTC.

This clonotype came up many times. The chain recombines TRBV2 with TRBJ2-7; TRBD2 is a possible D gene (7 bases). This CDR3 comprises 14 residues. CDR1 is SNHLY and CDR2 is FYNNEI in the germline V gene. V lost 8 bases to trimming and J lost 3 bases, with 17 bases between them. The CDR3 DNA reads as TGTGCCAGCGGACTAGACAGGTTTTTCTACGAGCAGTACTTC. As protein: CASGLDRFFYEQYF.

This clonotype showed up many times. The rearrangement joins TRBV2 to TRBJ2-3; 10 positions match TRBD2. V trimming: 8 bases; J trimming: 2 bases; junction bases outside the gene matches: 7. The CDR3 consists of 15 residues. Germline V lookup: CDR1 SNHLY, CDR2 FYNNEI. The CDR3 loop reads CASRETSGDTDTQYF. CDR3 DNA sequence: TGTGCCAGCCGGGAAACTAGCGGGGACACAGATACGCAGTATTTT. The variable domain in full, with the rest retrieved from reference TRBV2 and TRBJ2-3, is EPEVTQTPSHQVTQMGQEVILRCVPISNHLYFYWYRQILGQKVEFLVSFYNNEISEKSEIFDDQFSVERPDGSNFTLKIRSTKLEDSAMYFCASRETSGDTDTQYFGPGTRLTVL.